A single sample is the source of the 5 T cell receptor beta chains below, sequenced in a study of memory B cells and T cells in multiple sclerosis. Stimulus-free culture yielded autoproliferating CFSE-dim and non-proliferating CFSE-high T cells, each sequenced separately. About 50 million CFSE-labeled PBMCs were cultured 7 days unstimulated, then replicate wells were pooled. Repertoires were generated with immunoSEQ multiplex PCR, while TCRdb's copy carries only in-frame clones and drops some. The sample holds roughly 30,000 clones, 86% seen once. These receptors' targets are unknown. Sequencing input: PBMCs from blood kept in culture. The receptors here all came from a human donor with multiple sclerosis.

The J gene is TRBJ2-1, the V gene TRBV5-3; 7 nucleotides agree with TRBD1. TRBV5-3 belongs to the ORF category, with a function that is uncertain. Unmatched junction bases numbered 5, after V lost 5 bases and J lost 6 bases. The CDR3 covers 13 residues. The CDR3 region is CARSGPGGNEQFF. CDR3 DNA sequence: TGTGCCAGAAGTGGGCCAGGGGGCAATGAGCAGTTCTTC.

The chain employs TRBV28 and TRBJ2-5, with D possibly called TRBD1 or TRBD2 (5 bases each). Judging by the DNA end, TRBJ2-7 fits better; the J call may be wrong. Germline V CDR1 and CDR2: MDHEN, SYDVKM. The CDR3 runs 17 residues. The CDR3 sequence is CASSPIFPGTITYEQYF. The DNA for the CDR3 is TGTGCCAGCAGCCCAATTTTCCCCGGGACCATCACCTACGAGCAGTACTTC.

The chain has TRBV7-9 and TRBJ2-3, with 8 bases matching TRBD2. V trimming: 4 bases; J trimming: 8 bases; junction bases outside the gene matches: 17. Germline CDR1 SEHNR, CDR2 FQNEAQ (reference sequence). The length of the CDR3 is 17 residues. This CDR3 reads CASSYHPSGLIGTTQYF. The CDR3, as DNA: TGTGCCAGCAGCTACCATCCTAGCGGGCTGATTGGAACTACGCAGTATTTT.

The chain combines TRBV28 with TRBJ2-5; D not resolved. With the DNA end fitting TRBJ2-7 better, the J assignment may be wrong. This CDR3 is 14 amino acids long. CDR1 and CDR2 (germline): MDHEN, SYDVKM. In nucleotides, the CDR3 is TGTGCCAGCAGAGGCCGAGGACGGTCCTACGAGCAGTACTTC. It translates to CASRGRGRSYEQYF.

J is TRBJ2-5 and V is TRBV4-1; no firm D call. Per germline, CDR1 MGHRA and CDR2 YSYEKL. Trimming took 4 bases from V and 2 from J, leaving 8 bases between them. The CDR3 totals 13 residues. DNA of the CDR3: TGCGCCAGCAGCCTTGGACGGCAAGAGACCCAGTACTTC. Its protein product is CASSLGRQETQYF.